This TCR beta chain was captured by sequencing in a study of PD-1 blockade in classical Hodgkin lymphoma. The study's findings and limits: CD8+ TCR diversity did not rise significantly by C4D1, unlike CD4+. As was reported, newly diagnosed patients showed lower baseline TCR diversity than healthy donors did.

This clone has just one count. Its antigen is currently unknown. The time point: cycle 4 day 1 (C4D1), after five to seven weeks of nivolumab. Relapse was seen in all patients after autologous stem cell transplantation, and brentuximab vedotin exposure was variable. The CDR3 length is 15 residues. Between the trimmed V and J ends, which lost 0 bases and 4 bases, there was a span of 13 bases. Germline V CDR1 and CDR2: SGHRS, YFSETQ. The assay was immunoSEQ multiplex PCR, and TCRdb's table has in-frame clones only and misses some. Among over 50,000 clones, 70% to 90% were seen once, and the ten largest hold approximately 8.4%.

Here the sequenced sample was peripheral blood mononuclear cells (PBMCs), taken before the fourth cycle of nivolumab. The clonotype originates from a human donor with classical Hodgkin lymphoma. The chain recombines TRBV5-1 with TRBJ1-1; D may be TRBD1 (5 bases). CDR3 region: CASSLETQGITEAFF. The CDR3 nucleotides are TGCGCCAGCAGCTTGGAAACCCAGGGAATCACTGAAGCTTTCTTT.